This T cell receptor (beta chain) stems from a study of blood T cell repertoires in COVID-19. The CDR3 extends over 14 amino acids. CDR1 is SGHAT, CDR2 FQDESV, per germline (reference sequence). Deletions cut 3 bases from V and 6 bases from J, with 14 bases between. TCRdb keeps only in-frame clones here, not all; method: immunoSEQ multiplex PCR. The sample contains around 250,000 clones, roughly 80% of which appear only once. The material sequenced was PBMCs or T cells enriched from blood (not recorded which). The rearrangement uses TRBV11-1 and TRBJ1-1; D is uncertain. The clonotype comes from a man aged 45-65 years who had recovered from COVID-19. The CDR3 region has the DNA TGTGCCAGCAGCTTGGGTCGGAGGTACGCTGAAGCTTTCTTT. This encodes CASSLGRRYAEAFF.